This T cell receptor beta chain appears in the sequencing data of a study of identical twins. This CDR3 spans 17 amino acids. The germline gives CDR1 MDHEN, CDR2 SYDVKM. The J segment lost 9 bases and the V segment lost 4 bases, leaving 17 bases of the junction unmatched. Using its own MiXCR run on the 5' RACE reads, TCRdb lists one record per CDR3 protein. The data hold 1.5 million to 2 million distinct CDR3 sequences, with about 31% observed a single time. Material for sequencing was cord blood. This TCR was sampled from a newborn girl in good health. The V call is TRBV28, the J call TRBJ2-1; the match to TRBD1 covers 8 bases. CDR3 nucleotides: TGTGCCAGCAGTTCGAACTTTAATCCTACAGGGACAGGTGAGCAGTTCTTC. Translated, it gives CASSSNFNPTGTGEQFF.